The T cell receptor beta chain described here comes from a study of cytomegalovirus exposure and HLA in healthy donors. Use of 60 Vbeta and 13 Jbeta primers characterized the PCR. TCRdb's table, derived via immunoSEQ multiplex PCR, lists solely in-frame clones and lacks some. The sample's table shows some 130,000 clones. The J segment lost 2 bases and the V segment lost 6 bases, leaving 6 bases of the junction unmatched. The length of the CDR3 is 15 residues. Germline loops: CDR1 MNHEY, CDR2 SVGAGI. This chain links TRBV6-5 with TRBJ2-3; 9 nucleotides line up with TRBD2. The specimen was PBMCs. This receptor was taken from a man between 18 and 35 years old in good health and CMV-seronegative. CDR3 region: CASRLKREVTDTQYF. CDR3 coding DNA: TGTGCCAGCAGGCTCAAGCGGGAGGTCACAGATACGCAGTATTTT.